The rows below give T cell receptor beta chains drawn from one sample of a study of T-cell reconstitution after alpha-beta-depleted transplantation in children. Each CDR3 protein gets one entry after TCRdb re-called the PCR reads with MiXCR. This table holds some 500,000 distinct CDR3 sequences, around 18% found once. Sequencing was performed on PBMCs from the stem cell graft donor, taken from the stem cell graft. The source of these receptors is a human donor who donated a stem cell graft to a child with acute lymphoblastic leukemia. Both conserved end residues are part of each CDR3. The D gene is left open where the match is weak. Rows may omit the clone size; those that give it use once, few, many or a size class.

D gene: .
J gene: TRBJ2-3
V gene: TRBV24-1
clone size: .
CDR3 DNA: TGTGCCGCGCTGCTTCCAGATACGCAGTATTTT
CDR3 protein: CAALLPDTQYF

D gene: TRBD2
J gene: TRBJ2-1
V gene: TRBV3-1
clone size: few
CDR3 DNA: TGTGCCAGCAGTACACCTCCGGGAGGCGGGAATGAGCAGTTCTTC
CDR3 protein: CASSTPPGGGNEQFF

D gene: .
J gene: TRBJ1-4
V gene: TRBV5-6
clone size: few
CDR3 DNA: TGTGCCAGCAGCTTCCGGCGGGCTTCTAATGAAAAACTGTTTTTT
CDR3 protein: CASSFRRASNEKLFF

D gene: .
J gene: TRBJ1-5
V gene: TRBV3-1
clone size: .
CDR3 DNA: TGTGCCAGCAGCCGCGGGGCTTCCTACACCCCCAATCAGCCCCAGCATTTT
CDR3 protein: CASSRGASYTPNQPQHF

D gene: .
J gene: TRBJ2-7
V gene: TRBV4-1
clone size: .
CDR3 DNA: TGCGCCAGCAGCCGTGAGGATAGGGCCGATTCCTACGAGCAGTACTTC
CDR3 protein: CASSREDRADSYEQYF

D gene: .
J gene: TRBJ2-5
V gene: TRBV12-3/TRBV12-4
clone size: few
CDR3 DNA: TGTGCCAGCAGTTTAGCGACTCTGGCGGAGACCCAGTACTTC
CDR3 protein: CASSLATLAETQYF

D gene: .
J gene: TRBJ1-5
V gene: TRBV4-2
clone size: .
CDR3 DNA: TGTGCCAGCAGCCTGCCTTTGCAGGGACCCGAAGCTTCAAATCAGCCCCAGCATTTT
CDR3 protein: CASSLPLQGPEASNQPQHF

D gene: TRBD2
J gene: TRBJ2-1
V gene: TRBV7-6
clone size: .
CDR3 DNA: TGTGCCAGCAGCTCCGGACTAGCGGGAGCAGCCTACAATGAGCAGTTCTTC
CDR3 protein: CASSSGLAGAAYNEQFF

D gene: TRBD1
J gene: TRBJ1-2
V gene: TRBV20-1
clone size: .
CDR3 DNA: TGCAGTGCTAGAGATCGGCAGGACAGGGGATCTGTAGACTATGGCTACACCTTC
CDR3 protein: CSARDRQDRGSVDYGYTF

D gene: .
J gene: TRBJ1-1
V gene: TRBV20-1
clone size: few
CDR3 DNA: TGCAGTGGTTCGCGCGGGGATTGGGCTGAAGCTTTCTTT
CDR3 protein: CSGSRGDWAEAFF

D gene: .
J gene: TRBJ2-7
V gene: TRBV20-1
clone size: few
CDR3 DNA: TGCAGTGCTAGAGGAGGACAGATGGACTACGAGCAGTACTTC
CDR3 protein: CSARGGQMDYEQYF

D gene: .
J gene: TRBJ2-6
V gene: TRBV25-1
clone size: .
CDR3 DNA: TGTGCCAGCAGTCGTCTTGGGGCCAACGTCCTGACTTTC
CDR3 protein: CASSRLGANVLTF

D gene: .
J gene: TRBJ2-7
V gene: TRBV5-5
clone size: .
CDR3 DNA: TGTGCCAGCAGCTTGACCCCAGGGAGGTCCTACGAGCAGTACTTC
CDR3 protein: CASSLTPGRSYEQYF

D gene: .
J gene: TRBJ2-1
V gene: TRBV20-1
clone size: .
CDR3 DNA: TGCAGTGCTAGAGATCGGACGTTCTCCTACAATGAGCAGTTCTTC
CDR3 protein: CSARDRTFSYNEQFF

D gene: TRBD2
J gene: TRBJ2-1
V gene: TRBV7-8
clone size: .
CDR3 DNA: TGTGCCAGCAGCTTTAACAGCGGGGTCTACAATGAGCAGTTCTTC
CDR3 protein: CASSFNSGVYNEQFF

D gene: .
J gene: TRBJ1-1
V gene: TRBV11-1
clone size: few
CDR3 DNA: TGTGCCAGCAGCTTAACCCATGAAGGGAACACTGAAGCTTTCTTT
CDR3 protein: CASSLTHEGNTEAFF

D gene: TRBD1
J gene: TRBJ2-7
V gene: TRBV29-1
clone size: .
CDR3 DNA: TGCAGCGTTGAAGAGCCTGGACAGGTCTTGGGGCAGTACTTC
CDR3 protein: CSVEEPGQVLGQYF

D gene: .
J gene: TRBJ1-5
V gene: TRBV5-5
clone size: .
CDR3 DNA: TGTGCCAGCAGCTTGGCGGGACGGATCAATCAGCCCCAGCATTTT
CDR3 protein: CASSLAGRINQPQHF

D gene: .
J gene: TRBJ2-5
V gene: TRBV27
clone size: few
CDR3 DNA: TGTGCCAGCAGTTGGGCCAGGGGTTCAGAGACCCAGTACTTC
CDR3 protein: CASSWARGSETQYF

D gene: .
J gene: TRBJ1-4
V gene: TRBV6-5
clone size: few
CDR3 DNA: TGTGCCGGTGCAGGCGGCAGAGGATCTGAAAAACTGTTTTTT
CDR3 protein: CAGAGGRGSEKLFF

D gene: TRBD1
J gene: TRBJ1-1
V gene: TRBV7-3
clone size: .
CDR3 DNA: TGTGCCAGCAGCTTAAGTGGGACAGGGAGAACTGAAGCTTTCTTT
CDR3 protein: CASSLSGTGRTEAFF

D gene: .
J gene: TRBJ1-2
V gene: TRBV7-8
clone size: .
CDR3 DNA: TGTGCCAGCAGCTTAACTATGGGATGGGGCTACACCTTC
CDR3 protein: CASSLTMGWGYTF

D gene: .
J gene: TRBJ2-6
V gene: TRBV11-1
clone size: few
CDR3 DNA: TGTGCCAGCAGCCCCCAGCCCCAGGCGCTGTTTGGGGCCAACGTCCTGACTTTC
CDR3 protein: CASSPQPQALFGANVLTF

D gene: TRBD2
J gene: TRBJ2-3
V gene: TRBV15
clone size: few
CDR3 DNA: TGTGCCACCAGCAGAGTAGGGAGGGACGGCACAGATACGCAGTATTTT
CDR3 protein: CATSRVGRDGTDTQYF

D gene: .
J gene: TRBJ2-5
V gene: TRBV12-3/TRBV12-4
clone size: few
CDR3 DNA: TGTGCCAGCAGTGCCGATAGTCCGGGGACCCAGTACTTC
CDR3 protein: CASSADSPGTQYF

D gene: .
J gene: TRBJ1-2
V gene: TRBV4-1
clone size: .
CDR3 DNA: TGCGCCAGCAGCGGTTTTCCGCAGGACTATGGCTACACCTTC
CDR3 protein: CASSGFPQDYGYTF

D gene: TRBD1
J gene: TRBJ1-2
V gene: TRBV10-3
clone size: .
CDR3 DNA: TGTGCCATCAGTGATAGGACAGGAGGACAAGTCTATGGCTACACCTTC
CDR3 protein: CAISDRTGGQVYGYTF

D gene: TRBD2
J gene: TRBJ2-7
V gene: TRBV3-1
clone size: few
CDR3 DNA: TGTGCCAGCAGCCAAGATCGGACTAGCGGGAGTGGGAGGTCCTACGAGCAGTACTTC
CDR3 protein: CASSQDRTSGSGRSYEQYF

D gene: .
J gene: TRBJ1-5
V gene: TRBV29-1
clone size: many
CDR3 DNA: TGCAGCGTTGGAGAAGGCAGGGCAGCCCAGCATTTT
CDR3 protein: CSVGEGRAAQHF

D gene: .
J gene: TRBJ1-2
V gene: TRBV30
clone size: .
CDR3 DNA: TGTGCCTGGAGTGTCCGATCCTATGGCTACACCTTC
CDR3 protein: CAWSVRSYGYTF

D gene: .
J gene: TRBJ2-7
V gene: TRBV15
clone size: few
CDR3 DNA: TGTGCCACCAGCACCGGGACTTTGACCTACGAGCAGTACTTC
CDR3 protein: CATSTGTLTYEQYF

D gene: TRBD2
J gene: TRBJ2-1
V gene: TRBV27
clone size: few
CDR3 DNA: TGTGCCAGCCGAGAGCGGGAGGTCTACAATGAGCAGTTCTTC
CDR3 protein: CASREREVYNEQFF

D gene: .
J gene: TRBJ1-2
V gene: TRBV11-2
clone size: few
CDR3 DNA: TGTGCCAGCAGGAGAAAGGGGGTGGACTATGGCTACACCTTC
CDR3 protein: CASRRKGVDYGYTF

D gene: .
J gene: TRBJ2-3
V gene: TRBV20-1
clone size: .
CDR3 DNA: TGCAGTGCTAGAGAATGGGATACGCAGTATTTT
CDR3 protein: CSAREWDTQYF

D gene: .
J gene: TRBJ1-4
V gene: TRBV29-1
clone size: few
CDR3 DNA: TGCAGCGTTGAAGGGGACACAGGTTTCGGAATGGGGGAACTGTTTTTT
CDR3 protein: CSVEGDTGFGMGELFF

D gene: .
J gene: TRBJ2-7
V gene: TRBV3-1
clone size: .
CDR3 DNA: TGTGCCAGCAGCCAAGATGGAGGTGGTACCCGCGAGCAGTACTTC
CDR3 protein: CASSQDGGGTREQYF

D gene: TRBD1
J gene: TRBJ1-2
V gene: TRBV12-3/TRBV12-4
clone size: few
CDR3 DNA: TGTGCCAGCACTATACTCGGACAGGCCCTCTATGGCTACACCTTC
CDR3 protein: CASTILGQALYGYTF

D gene: .
J gene: TRBJ1-1
V gene: TRBV12-3/TRBV12-4
clone size: .
CDR3 DNA: TGTGCCACCCAGGCGTCGGGTCGGAACACTGAAGCTTTCTTT
CDR3 protein: CATQASGRNTEAFF

D gene: .
J gene: TRBJ2-3
V gene: TRBV12-3/TRBV12-4
clone size: few
CDR3 DNA: TGTGCCAGCAGTTTGGGCCGGGAGAAGACGCAGTATTTT
CDR3 protein: CASSLGREKTQYF

D gene: .
J gene: TRBJ2-2
V gene: TRBV5-1
clone size: .
CDR3 DNA: TGCGCCAGCTATCCCCAGGGGAACACCGGGGAGCTGTTTTTT
CDR3 protein: CASYPQGNTGELFF

D gene: .
J gene: TRBJ1-1
V gene: TRBV7-8
clone size: few
CDR3 DNA: TGTGCCAGCAGCTCTCGGGGATTGAACACTGAAGCTTTCTTT
CDR3 protein: CASSSRGLNTEAFF

D gene: .
J gene: TRBJ2-2
V gene: TRBV29-1
clone size: .
CDR3 DNA: TGCAGCGTTGAGGAGGGTGCAAACACCGGGGAGCTGTTTTTT
CDR3 protein: CSVEEGANTGELFF

D gene: TRBD1
J gene: TRBJ1-1
V gene: TRBV12-5
clone size: .
CDR3 DNA: TGTGCTAGTGGCTATTCTTTGTCCCGGGACAGTAAGAACACTGAAGCTTTCTTT
CDR3 protein: CASGYSLSRDSKNTEAFF

D gene: .
J gene: TRBJ2-5
V gene: TRBV11-2
clone size: .
CDR3 DNA: TGTGCCAGCAGCTTAGGATATGGGCAAGAGACCCAGTACTTC
CDR3 protein: CASSLGYGQETQYF

D gene: .
J gene: TRBJ2-3
V gene: TRBV7-9
clone size: .
CDR3 DNA: TGTGCCAGCAGCTTCCCAAGGGGGAAGAATACGCAGTATTTT
CDR3 protein: CASSFPRGKNTQYF

D gene: .
J gene: TRBJ2-7
V gene: TRBV20-1
clone size: few
CDR3 DNA: TGCAGTGCCCCCCGCTCCACCCTTGCTGAGCAGTACTTC
CDR3 protein: CSAPRSTLAEQYF

D gene: TRBD1
J gene: TRBJ2-4
V gene: TRBV6-1
clone size: .
CDR3 DNA: TGTGCCAGCCACCGCATGCGTGGACAGGGGAAAAACATTCAGTACTTC
CDR3 protein: CASHRMRGQGKNIQYF

D gene: TRBD1
J gene: TRBJ1-6
V gene: TRBV5-1
clone size: few
CDR3 DNA: TGCGCCAGCAGCCTCGACAGGGTTAATAATTCACCCCTCCACTTT
CDR3 protein: CASSLDRVNNSPLHF

D gene: .
J gene: TRBJ1-2
V gene: TRBV5-1
clone size: .
CDR3 DNA: TGCGCCAGCAGCTTGAATGGGGTCTATGGCTACACCTTC
CDR3 protein: CASSLNGVYGYTF

D gene: TRBD2
J gene: TRBJ2-1
V gene: TRBV3-1
clone size: .
CDR3 DNA: TGTGCCAGCAGCCAAGGCGGGACTAGCGGGGGAGGGTCCTACAATGAGCAGTTCTTC
CDR3 protein: CASSQGGTSGGGSYNEQFF